A single sample gave rise to the 29 T cell receptor beta chains below, sequenced in a study of radiotherapy plus CTLA-4 blockade in lung cancer (dated by TCRdb to between 2018 and 2020). The library came from the immunoSEQ multiplex PCR assay. TCRdb took over this immuneACCESS table, retaining in-frame rearrangements with V and J assigned. Such tables are incomplete; in checked studies, under half of the missing clones stem from an unresolved V gene, and the remainder is unexplained. Here the sample has about 15,000 clones; 72% occur a single time. 40% to 65% of the sample goes to the ten largest clones. The sequences come from peripheral blood, collected from a patient treated with radiotherapy plus ipilimumab. These receptors came from a human donor with non-small cell lung cancer whose response to radiotherapy plus ipilimumab could not be evaluated.

The chain has TRBV19 and TRBJ2-1; 12 bases are shared with TRBD2. Losses at the gene ends were 5 bases for V and 7 bases for J; bases not matched to a gene: 12. CDR3 length equals 17 residues. Germline CDR1 reads LNHDA; CDR2 reads SQIVND (reference sequence). CDR3 residues: CASSLRLAGAGGNEQFF. The CDR3 coding sequence is TGTGCCAGTAGTCTCCGACTAGCGGGGGCGGGGGGGAATGAGCAGTTCTTC.

The gene calls are TRBV21-1 and TRBJ1-6; the D call of TRBD1 is as the table states it, not checked on the DNA. TRBV21-1 is deemed a pseudogene. The CDR3 runs 18 residues. DNA for the CDR3: TGTGCCAGCAGCAAAGCGACAGGCGCAAGCTCCTATAATTCACCCCTCCACTTT. As protein: CASSKATGASSYNSPLHF.

The chain carries TRBV10-3 and TRBJ1-2, with D tentatively TRBD1 (5 bases). The CDR3 loop spans 14 amino acids. The germline V gene has CDR1 ENHRY and CDR2 SYGVKD. Deletions cut 2 bases from V and 5 bases from J, with 12 bases between. The CDR3 spells CAISEQGGGYGYTF. The CDR3 DNA reads as TGTGCCATCAGTGAGCAAGGCGGGGGGTATGGCTACACCTTC.

In its sample, this clone was seen a few times. This chain links TRBV10-3 with TRBJ1-3, with no clear D. The V gene's germline CDR1 is ENHRY and CDR2 SYGVKD. Deletions cut 0 bases from V and 8 bases from J, with 17 bases between. The CDR3 has 16 residues. CDR3 nucleotide sequence: TGTGCCATCAGTGAGTCCGGACCTACCTCGAGGGACACCATATATTTT. It translates to CAISESGPTSRDTIYF.

J is TRBJ1-1 and V is TRBV5-4; 7 bases fit TRBD1. Germline trimming cut 4 bases from V and 10 bases from J; bases unmatched to any gene: 16. The CDR3 sequence is 15 residues long. Germline CDR1 SGHNT, CDR2 YYREEE (reference sequence). The CDR3: CASSAGTENMKGAFF. CDR3 bases: TGTGCCAGCAGCGCCGGGACAGAAAATATGAAGGGAGCTTTCTTT.

This chain uses TRBV6-1 with TRBJ2-5, with D perhaps matching TRBD1 (6 bases). In germline, CDR1 is MNHNS, CDR2 SASEGT. This CDR3 spans 15 amino acids. V lost 6 bases and J lost 4, with 18 bases in between. The CDR3 sequence is CASRTEWTVVETQYF. CDR3 sequence (DNA): TGTGCCAGCAGAACGGAATGGACAGTTGTAGAGACCCAGTACTTC.

The genes are TRBV5-4 and TRBJ1-2; D uncertain. Germline V CDR1 and CDR2: SGHNT, YYREEE (reference sequence). The CDR3 has 14 amino acids. Trimming pared 3 bases from V and 2 bases from J, leaving 11 bases between. CDR3: CASSSSEKNYGYTF. The CDR3 DNA reads TGTGCCAGCAGCTCAAGCGAAAAGAACTATGGCTACACCTTC. Based on the CDR3 plus reference TRBV5-4 and TRBJ1-2, the full variable domain is ETGVTQSPTHLIKTRGQQVTLRCSSQSGHNTVSWYQQALGQGPQFIFQYYREEENGRGNFPPRFSGLQFPNYSSELNVNALELDDSALYLCASSSSEKNYGYTFGSGTRLTVV.

The rearrangement links TRBV5-1 to TRBJ2-2; no definite D call. Looked up from germline, CDR1 is SGHRS and CDR2 is YFSETQ. The CDR3 extends over 14 amino acids. Trimming pared 4 bases from V and 3 bases from J, leaving 10 bases between. The CDR3 reads CASSPLPDTGELFF. The CDR3 bases are TGCGCCAGCAGCCCGCTCCCGGACACCGGGGAGCTGTTTTTT.

J is TRBJ2-5 and V is TRBV5-1, with 7 nucleotides matching TRBD1. The V and J ends lost 4 bases and 2 bases, in that order; junction bases with no gene match: 14. The CDR3 consists of 17 residues. Germline V gene sequence: CDR1 SGHRS, CDR2 YFSETQ. The CDR3 region has the DNA TGCGCCAGCAGCCCCAACCCGACAGGGAACCTACAAGAGACCCAGTACTTC. Its protein is CASSPNPTGNLQETQYF.

The chain couples TRBV18 to TRBJ2-3, with D possibly matching TRBD2 (6 bases). Germline lookup yields CDR1 KGHSH and CDR2 LQKENI. CDR3 length equals 14 residues. V lost 6 bases, J lost 6 bases, and 16 bases lay in between. CDR3 sequence: CASSLGHREDTQYF. The DNA of the CDR3 is TGTGCCAGCTCCCTTGGACACCGGGAGGATACGCAGTATTTT.

This clone has only a few counts. This rearrangement joins TRBV4-1 to TRBJ2-1, with 9 bases aligning to TRBD1. In germline, CDR1 is MGHRA, CDR2 YSYEKL. After removal of 3 bases from V and 0 bases from J, the junction contained 9 bases not matched to a gene. The CDR3 is 18 residues long. Here the CDR3 DNA reads TGCGCCAGCAGCCAGGAGTCACAGGGGGCAAGCTCCTACAATGAGCAGTTCTTC. Its translation is CASSQESQGASSYNEQFF.

The V gene is TRBV9, the J gene TRBJ1-1, with 7 nucleotides matching TRBD1. V lost 0 bases to trimming and J lost 0 bases; unmatched junction nucleotides: 5. In germline, CDR1 is SGDLS, CDR2 YYNGEE. This CDR3 is 16 amino acids long. CDR3 amino acids: CASSVEQGSMNTEAFF. CDR3 in DNA: TGTGCCAGCAGCGTAGAACAGGGGTCCATGAACACTGAAGCTTTCTTT.

This chain uses TRBV6-1 with TRBJ1-3; D unclear. This CDR3 spans 14 amino acids. Germline V gives CDR1 MNHNS, CDR2 SASEGT. Trimming removed 1 base from V and 0 bases from J, with 4 bases in between. The CDR3 region has the DNA TGTGCCAGCAGTGAAGGGCTCTCTGGAAACACCATATATTTT. Translated, it gives CASSEGLSGNTIYF.

The table lists this clone with a few counts. CDR3 coding DNA: TGTGCCAGCAGTGGATTTGCCTATAGCGGGGGCTACGAGCAGTACGTC. Translated: CASSGFAYSGGYEQYV. The chain carries TRBV6-1 and TRBJ2-7; TRBD2 matches at 9 bases. CDR1 is MNHNS, CDR2 SASEGT, per germline. The trim removed 4 bases at V and 3 bases at J, leaving 10 bases unmatched. The CDR3 consists of 16 residues.

This chain links TRBV5-1 with TRBJ2-7; 12 bases are a match to TRBD2. Germline V gene data show CDR1 as SGHRS and CDR2 as YFSETQ. With V trimmed by 4 bases and J by 6 bases, 11 bases remained unmatched. CDR3 size: 16 residues. CDR3 in DNA: TGCGCCAGCAGCCCTCGATCTAGCGGGGGGGCCATCGAGCAGTACTTC. Translating gives CASSPRSSGGAIEQYF.

This clone was recorded a few times. The junction and the germline gene differ at one end; a read error may be behind it. The genes are TRBV9 and TRBJ1-1, with D hard to call. CDR1 SGDLS and CDR2 YYNGEE come from the germline V gene. CDR3 length: 14 amino acids. The CDR3 DNA sequence: TGTGTCAGCAGTTCAGGTGCCATGCTTTTGCCAGCTTTCTTT. Its translation: CVSSSGAMLLPAFF.

The rearrangement joins TRBV10-1 to TRBJ1-1; D remains unclear. Germline CDR1 WNHNN, CDR2 SYGVQD (reference sequence). V was cut by 5 bases and J by 4 bases, with 14 bases left in between. The CDR3 covers 14 residues. In DNA, the CDR3 is TGCGCCAGCAGTCGGATCATCGGCGGCACTGAAGCTTTCTTT. Translating gives CASSRIIGGTEAFF.

The chain employs TRBV6-5 and TRBJ1-2, with 7 bases matching TRBD1. Germline V lookup: CDR1 MNHEY, CDR2 SVGAGI. Trimming took 8 bases from V and 3 from J; bases not matched to a gene: 12. The CDR3 has 15 amino acids. The CDR3 reads CASAETGPSDYGYTF. CDR3 coding DNA: TGTGCCAGCGCTGAGACAGGGCCGTCGGACTATGGCTACACCTTC.

The chain carries TRBV4-2 and TRBJ2-5; D is possibly TRBD1 (5 bases). The CDR3 covers 17 residues. V lost 0 bases and J lost 1, with 15 bases in between. Germline V gene data show CDR1 as LGHNA and CDR2 as YNFKEQ. Here the CDR3 reads CASSQEAGIWAQETQYF. The CDR3 bases are TGTGCCAGCAGCCAAGAGGCAGGGATTTGGGCCCAAGAGACCCAGTACTTC.

This chain links TRBV21-1 with TRBJ2-5; the tabulated D call, TRBD1, remains unverified against the DNA. TRBV21-1 is given as a pseudogene. The CDR3 has 16 amino acids. Here the CDR3 DNA reads TGTGCCAGCAGGACCCGGGACAGGCACGGTCAAGAGACCCAGTACTTC. Encoded protein: CASRTRDRHGQETQYF.

The chain couples TRBV19 to TRBJ2-3; possible D gene TRBD2, 5 bases. Germline CDR1 is LNHDA and CDR2 is SQIVND (reference sequence). This CDR3 has 12 residues. V lost 4 bases, J lost 4 bases, and 6 bases lay in between. The CDR3, as DNA: TGTGCCAGTAGTAAGAGGGCAGATACGCAGTATTTT. It translates to CASSKRADTQYF.

The chain couples TRBV7-3 to TRBJ2-3; 10 bases map to TRBD2. The CDR3 runs to 16 residues. The V segment lost 4 bases and the J segment 5 bases; nucleotides outside the gene matches: 9. Germline CDR1 SGHTA, CDR2 FQGTGA. CDR3 coding DNA: TGTGCCAGCAGCTACCTTAGCGGGGGGCGTCAAGATACGCAGTATTTT. This gives the protein CASSYLSGGRQDTQYF.

The chain is built from TRBV2 and TRBJ1-4; no definite D call. This CDR3 has 13 residues. Trimming pared 5 bases from V and 8 bases from J, leaving 12 bases between. The V gene's germline CDR1 is SNHLY and CDR2 FYNNEI. The CDR3 DNA sequence: TGTGCCAGCAGTACGGGGATCGGCGAAAAACTGTTTTTT. The encoded protein is CASSTGIGEKLFF.

This clone was seen a handful of times. V gene TRBV5-1 combines with J gene TRBJ2-1; tentatively, D is TRBD1 (5 bases). CDR1 and CDR2 from the germline V gene are SGHRS and YFSETQ. V lost 2 bases to trimming and J lost 5 bases, with 20 bases between them. This CDR3 comprises 17 residues. DNA for the CDR3: TGCGCCAGCAGCTTAAGCCCCACAGGATCAGGGCACAATGAGCAGTTCTTC. Translated, it gives CASSLSPTGSGHNEQFF.

The chain combines TRBV9 with TRBJ2-5; possible D gene TRBD2, 7 bases. CDR3 length: 15 amino acids. V was clipped by 0 bases and J by 4 bases, with 13 bases between them. CDR1 is SGDLS and CDR2 is YYNGEE in the germline V gene. The CDR3 bases are TGTGCCAGCAGCGTAGGAGGGGGGGCTGGAGAGACCCAGTACTTC. Translation gives CASSVGGGAGETQYF.

This clone showed up just a few times. Here the CDR3 DNA reads TGTGCCAGTAATCTCGAGGGACAGGTTGGCTACACCTTC. This codes for CASNLEGQVGYTF. The V call is TRBV19, the J call TRBJ1-2, with 8 bases matching TRBD1. The CDR3 consists of 13 residues. J gave up 7 bases and V 7 bases, and 8 bases lay outside the gene matches. CDR1 and CDR2 from the germline V gene are LNHDA and SQIVND (reference sequence).

This clone occurred a few times. The junction departs from the called germline gene at one end, perhaps through a read error. The sample contains more than one DNA sequence encoding this CDR3. The chain links TRBV7-6 to TRBJ1-6; no reliable D call. Germline loops: CDR1 SGHVS, CDR2 FNYEAQ. This CDR3 contains 13 residues. The CDR3 region has the DNA TGTGCCAGCAGCCCCTTAAGCAATTCCCCCCTCCACTTT. It translates to CASSPLSNSPLHF.

The chain carries TRBV9 and TRBJ2-7; 9 nucleotides agree with TRBD1. This CDR3 has 16 amino acids. CDR1 is SGDLS and CDR2 is YYNGEE in the germline V gene. V trimming: 3 bases; J trimming: 5 bases; junction bases outside the gene matches: 12. The CDR3 bases are TGTGCCAGCAGCGCCCGGACAGGGGCCTTCGGAAACGAGCAGTACTTC. It translates to CASSARTGAFGNEQYF.

The V gene is TRBV27, the J gene TRBJ2-3; 8 bases match TRBD1. In germline, CDR1 is MNHEY, CDR2 SMNVEV (reference sequence). Trimming at V came to 5 bases and at J to 4 bases, leaving 11 bases not matched to a gene. The CDR3 sequence is 16 residues long. Written as DNA, the CDR3 is TGTGCCAGCAGTCGGACCCTCAGGGGGCCTTCAGATACGCAGTATTTT. Protein product: CASSRTLRGPSDTQYF.